This T cell receptor (beta chain) appears in the sequencing data of a study of OX40 agonist ivuxolimab in advanced cancers. Whole-study context: Dose-escalation patients suffered from hepatocellular carcinoma, melanoma, renal cell or head and neck cancer. One hepatocellular carcinoma and two cutaneous melanoma patients partially responded.

The study, taken as a whole, reports: The study observed clonal expansion of CD4+ and CD8+ blood T cells by week 6 at 0.1 to 3.0 mg/kg. Undetermined was the antigen specificity of the expanded peripheral T cells.

In the case of this clone: The antigen remains unidentified.

The V gene's germline CDR1 is MNHEY and CDR2 SVGAGI. Trimming took off 0 bases at V and 6 bases at J, with 13 bases between the two ends. The CDR3 extends over 15 amino acids. Sequencing used immunoSEQ multiplex PCR; TCRdb keeps in-frame clones, though not all of them. The table includes about 83,000 clones, approximately 84% detected once. The specimen was CD4+ or CD8+ T cells sorted from blood, collected in a trial of the OX40 agonist ivuxolimab. This clonotype was obtained from an adult with an advanced solid tumor such as melanoma, head and neck, liver or kidney cancer. The J gene is TRBJ2-3, the V gene TRBV6-5; possible D gene TRBD2, 5 bases. Here the CDR3 DNA reads TGTGCCAGCAGTTACTCGGTCGCGGGCTTGGATACGCAGTATTTT. Encoded protein: CASSYSVAGLDTQYF.